This TCR beta chain derives from a study of T and B cells in COVID-19 patients. Across the study: Peripheral blood came from COVID-19 patients with active infection or after recovery. At median age around 36 years, recovered patients were younger than active-infection patients at 67. Study-wide findings and caveats: Patients with COVID-19 reportedly showed strongly skewed T cell receptor beta variable and joining gene usage.

Germline V gene sequence: CDR1 SGHRS, CDR2 YFSETQ. The CDR3 sequence is 14 residues long. On this clonotype: Its antigen is unknown. The junction departs from the called germline gene at one end, perhaps through a read error.

Multiplex PCR with BIOMED2 TRB-A/B primer pools amplified TRB rearrangements. TCRdb re-derived calls from the multiplex PCR reads in MiXCR, one entry per CDR3 protein. The table records over 9,000 distinct CDR3 sequences, roughly 29% of them present only once. From blood, roughly 250-550 ng of genomic DNA served as TRB template. This sequence joins TRBV5-1 and TRBJ2-7; 7 nucleotides agree with TRBD1. The source material was blood. The receptor was isolated from a human donor who had recovered from COVID-19. CDR3 DNA sequence: TGCGCCAGCAGCCTGGGACAGAAAGACTACGAGCAGTGCTTC. It codes for CASSLGQKDYEQCF. Supplemented by reference TRBV5-1 and TRBJ2-7, the full variable domain reads KAGVTQTPRYLIKTRGQQVTLSCSPISGHRSVSWYQQTPGQGLQFLFEYFSETQRNKGNFPGRFSGRQFSNSRSEMNVSTLELGDSALYLCASSLGQKDYEQCFGPGTRLTVT.